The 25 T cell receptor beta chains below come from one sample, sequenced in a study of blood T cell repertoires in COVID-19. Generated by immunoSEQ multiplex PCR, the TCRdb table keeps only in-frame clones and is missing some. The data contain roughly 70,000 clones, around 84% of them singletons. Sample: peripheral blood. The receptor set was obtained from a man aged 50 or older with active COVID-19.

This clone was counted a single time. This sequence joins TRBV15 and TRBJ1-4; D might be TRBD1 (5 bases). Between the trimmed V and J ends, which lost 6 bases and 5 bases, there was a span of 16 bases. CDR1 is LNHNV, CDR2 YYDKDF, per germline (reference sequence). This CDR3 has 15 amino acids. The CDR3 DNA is TGTGCCACCAGAGACTTACAGGAGGGGAATGAAAAACTGTTTTTT. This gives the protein CATRDLQEGNEKLFF.

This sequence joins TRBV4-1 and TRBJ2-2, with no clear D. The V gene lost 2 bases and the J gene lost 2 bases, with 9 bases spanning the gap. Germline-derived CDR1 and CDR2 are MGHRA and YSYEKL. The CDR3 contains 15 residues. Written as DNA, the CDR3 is TGCGCCAGCAGCCAACAACAGTTTAACACCGGGGAGCTGTTTTTT. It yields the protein CASSQQQFNTGELFF.

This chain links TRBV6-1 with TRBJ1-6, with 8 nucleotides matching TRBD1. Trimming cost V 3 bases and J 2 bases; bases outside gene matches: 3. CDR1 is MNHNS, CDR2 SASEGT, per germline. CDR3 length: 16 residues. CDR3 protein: CASSDDRGTYNSPLHF. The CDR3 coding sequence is TGTGCCAGCAGTGACGACAGGGGTACCTATAATTCACCCCTCCACTTT.

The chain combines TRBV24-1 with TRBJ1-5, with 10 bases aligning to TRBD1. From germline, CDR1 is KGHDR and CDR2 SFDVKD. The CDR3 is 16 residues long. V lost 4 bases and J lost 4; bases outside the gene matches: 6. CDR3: CATSDPGTGANQPQHF. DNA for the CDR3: TGTGCCACCAGTGACCCCGGGACAGGGGCTAATCAGCCCCAGCATTTT.

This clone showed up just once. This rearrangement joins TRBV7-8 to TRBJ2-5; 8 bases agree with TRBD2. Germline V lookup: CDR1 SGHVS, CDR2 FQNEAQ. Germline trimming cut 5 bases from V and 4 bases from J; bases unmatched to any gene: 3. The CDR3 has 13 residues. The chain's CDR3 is CASSPGGRETQYF. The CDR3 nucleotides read TGTGCCAGCAGCCCGGGGGGGCGAGAGACCCAGTACTTC. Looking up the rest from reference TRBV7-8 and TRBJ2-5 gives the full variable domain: GAGVSQSPRYKVAKRGQDVALRCDPISGHVSLFWYQQALGQGPEFLTYFQNEAQLDKSGLPSDRFFAERPEGSVSTLKIQRTQQEDSAVYLCASSPGGRETQYFGPGTRLLVL.

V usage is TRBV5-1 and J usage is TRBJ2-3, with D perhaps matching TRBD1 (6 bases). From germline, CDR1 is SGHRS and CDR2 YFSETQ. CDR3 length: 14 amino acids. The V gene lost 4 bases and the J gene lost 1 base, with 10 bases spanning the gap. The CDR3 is CASSRAGGTDTQYF. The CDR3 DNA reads TGCGCCAGCAGCAGGGCAGGGGGCACAGATACGCAGTATTTT.

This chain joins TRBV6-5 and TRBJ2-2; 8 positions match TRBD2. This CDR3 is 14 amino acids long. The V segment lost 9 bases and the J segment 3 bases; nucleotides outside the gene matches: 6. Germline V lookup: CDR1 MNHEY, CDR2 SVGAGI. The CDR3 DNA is TGTGCCAGTCGGGGGGGAAGGGACACCGGGGAGCTGTTTTTT. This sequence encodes CASRGGRDTGELFF.

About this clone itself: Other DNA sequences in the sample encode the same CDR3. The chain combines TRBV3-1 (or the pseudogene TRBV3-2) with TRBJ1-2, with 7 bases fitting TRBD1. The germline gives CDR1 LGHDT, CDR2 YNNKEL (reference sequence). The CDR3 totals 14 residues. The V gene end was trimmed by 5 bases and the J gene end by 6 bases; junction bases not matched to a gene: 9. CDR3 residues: CASSLDRVRNGYTF. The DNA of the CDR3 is TGTGCCAGCAGCTTAGACAGGGTGAGAAATGGCTACACCTTC.

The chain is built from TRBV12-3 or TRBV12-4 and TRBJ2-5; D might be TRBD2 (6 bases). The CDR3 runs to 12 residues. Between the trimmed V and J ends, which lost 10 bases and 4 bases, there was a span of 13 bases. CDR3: CATAYGGETQYF. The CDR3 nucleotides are TGTGCCACCGCTTACGGGGGAGAGACCCAGTACTTC.

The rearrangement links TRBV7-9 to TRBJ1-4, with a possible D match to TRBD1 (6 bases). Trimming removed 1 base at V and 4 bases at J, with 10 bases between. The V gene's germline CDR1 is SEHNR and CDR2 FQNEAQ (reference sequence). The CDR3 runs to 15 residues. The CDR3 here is CASSLGGGVNEKLFF. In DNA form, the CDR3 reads TGTGCCAGCAGCTTAGGAGGGGGAGTTAATGAAAAACTGTTTTTT. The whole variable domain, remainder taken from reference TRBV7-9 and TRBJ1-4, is DTGVSQNPRHKITKRGQNVTFRCDPISEHNRLYWYRQTLGQGPEFLTYFQNEAQLEKSRLLSDRFSAERPKGSFSTLEIQRTEQGDSAMYLCASSLGGGVNEKLFFGSGTQLSVL.

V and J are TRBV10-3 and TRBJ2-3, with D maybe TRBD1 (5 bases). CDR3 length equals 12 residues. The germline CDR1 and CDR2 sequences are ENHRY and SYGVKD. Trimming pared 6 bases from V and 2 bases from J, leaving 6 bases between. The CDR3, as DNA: TGTGCCATCAGGACAGACACAGATACGCAGTATTTT. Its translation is CAIRTDTDTQYF.

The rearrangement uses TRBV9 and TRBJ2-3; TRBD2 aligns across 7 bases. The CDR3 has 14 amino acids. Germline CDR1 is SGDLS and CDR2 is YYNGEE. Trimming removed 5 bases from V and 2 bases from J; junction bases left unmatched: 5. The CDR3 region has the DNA TGTGCCAGCAGTGAAACTAGCGACACAGATACGCAGTATTTT. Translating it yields CASSETSDTDTQYF.

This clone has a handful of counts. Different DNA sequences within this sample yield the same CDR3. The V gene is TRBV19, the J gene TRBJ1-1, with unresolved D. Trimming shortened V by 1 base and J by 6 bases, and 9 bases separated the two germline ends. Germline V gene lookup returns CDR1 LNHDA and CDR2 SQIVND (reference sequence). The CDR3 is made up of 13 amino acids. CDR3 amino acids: CASSIGLSAEAFF. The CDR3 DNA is TGTGCCAGTAGTATAGGCCTTAGTGCTGAAGCTTTCTTT.

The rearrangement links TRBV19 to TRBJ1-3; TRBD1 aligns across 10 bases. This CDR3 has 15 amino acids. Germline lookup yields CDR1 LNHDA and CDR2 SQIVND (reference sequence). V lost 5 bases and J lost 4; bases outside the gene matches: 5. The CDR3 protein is CASSAGTGVGNTIYF. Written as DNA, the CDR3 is TGTGCCAGTAGTGCCGGGACAGGGGTCGGAAACACCATATATTTT. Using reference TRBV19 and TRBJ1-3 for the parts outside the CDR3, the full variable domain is DGGITQSPKYLFRKEGQNVTLSCEQNLNHDAMYWYRQDPGQGLRLIYYSQIVNDFQKGDIAEGYSVSREKKESFPLTVTSAQKNPTAFYLCASSAGTGVGNTIYFGEGSWLTVV.

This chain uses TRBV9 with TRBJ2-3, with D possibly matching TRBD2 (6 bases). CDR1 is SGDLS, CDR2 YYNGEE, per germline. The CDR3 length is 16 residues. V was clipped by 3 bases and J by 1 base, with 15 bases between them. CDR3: CASSEPSDGGTDTQYF. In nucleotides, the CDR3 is TGTGCCAGCAGCGAACCTAGCGATGGGGGCACAGATACGCAGTATTTT. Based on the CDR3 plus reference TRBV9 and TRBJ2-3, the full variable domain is DSGVTQTPKHLITATGQRVTLRCSPRSGDLSVYWYQQSLDQGLQFLIQYYNGEERAKGNILERFSAQQFPDLHSELNLSSLELGDSALYFCASSEPSDGGTDTQYFGPGTRLTVL.

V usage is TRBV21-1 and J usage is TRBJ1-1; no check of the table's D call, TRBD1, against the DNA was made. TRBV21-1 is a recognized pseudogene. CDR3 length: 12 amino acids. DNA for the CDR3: TGTGCCAGCAGCAGGGGGCGCAGGATGGCTTTCTTT. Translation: CASSRGRRMAFF.

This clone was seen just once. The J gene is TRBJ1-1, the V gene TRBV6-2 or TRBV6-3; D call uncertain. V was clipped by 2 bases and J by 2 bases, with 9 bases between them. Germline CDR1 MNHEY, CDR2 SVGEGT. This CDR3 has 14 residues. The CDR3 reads CASSYATANTEAFF. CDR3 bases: TGTGCCAGCAGTTACGCTACAGCAAACACTGAAGCTTTCTTT.

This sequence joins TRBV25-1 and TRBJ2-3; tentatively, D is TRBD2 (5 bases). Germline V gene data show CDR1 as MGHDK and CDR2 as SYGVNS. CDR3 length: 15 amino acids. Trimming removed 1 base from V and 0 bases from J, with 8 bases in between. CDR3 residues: CASSESWTSTDTQYF. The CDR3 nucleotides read TGTGCCAGCAGTGAATCGTGGACTAGCACAGATACGCAGTATTTT.

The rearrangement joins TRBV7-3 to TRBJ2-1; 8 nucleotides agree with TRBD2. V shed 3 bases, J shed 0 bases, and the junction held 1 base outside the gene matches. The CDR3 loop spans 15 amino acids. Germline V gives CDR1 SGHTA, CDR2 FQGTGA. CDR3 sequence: CASSLSGSSYNEQFF. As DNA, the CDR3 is TGTGCCAGCAGCTTGAGCGGGAGCTCCTACAATGAGCAGTTCTTC.

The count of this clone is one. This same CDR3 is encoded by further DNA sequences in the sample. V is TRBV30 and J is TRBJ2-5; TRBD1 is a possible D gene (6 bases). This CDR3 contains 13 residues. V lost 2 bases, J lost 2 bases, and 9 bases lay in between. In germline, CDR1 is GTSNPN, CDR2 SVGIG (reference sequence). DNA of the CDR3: TGTGCCTGGAGTAGACAGGTACAAGAGACCCAGTACTTC. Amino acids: CAWSRQVQETQYF.

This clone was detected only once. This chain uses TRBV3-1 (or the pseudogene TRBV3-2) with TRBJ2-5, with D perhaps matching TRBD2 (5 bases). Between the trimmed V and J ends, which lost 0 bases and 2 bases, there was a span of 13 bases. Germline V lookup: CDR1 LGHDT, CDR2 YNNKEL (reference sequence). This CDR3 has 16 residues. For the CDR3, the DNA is TGTGCCAGCAGCCAAGACGAGGACTTACTACAAGAGACCCAGTACTTC. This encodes CASSQDEDLLQETQYF.

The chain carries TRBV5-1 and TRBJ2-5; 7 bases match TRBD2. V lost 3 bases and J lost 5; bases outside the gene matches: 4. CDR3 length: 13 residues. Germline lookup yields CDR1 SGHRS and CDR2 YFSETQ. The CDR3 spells CASSSYGGETQYF. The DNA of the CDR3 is TGCGCCAGCAGCTCATACGGGGGGGAGACCCAGTACTTC. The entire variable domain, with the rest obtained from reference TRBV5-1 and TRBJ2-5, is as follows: KAGVTQTPRYLIKTRGQQVTLSCSPISGHRSVSWYQQTPGQGLQFLFEYFSETQRNKGNFPGRFSGRQFSNSRSEMNVSTLELGDSALYLCASSSYGGETQYFGPGTRLLVL.

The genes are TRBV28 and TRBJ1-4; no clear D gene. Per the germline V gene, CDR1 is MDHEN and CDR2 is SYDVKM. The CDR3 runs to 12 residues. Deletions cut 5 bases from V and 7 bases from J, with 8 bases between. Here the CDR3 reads CASSPRGEKLFF. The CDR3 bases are TGTGCCAGCAGTCCCCGGGGTGAAAAACTGTTTTTT.

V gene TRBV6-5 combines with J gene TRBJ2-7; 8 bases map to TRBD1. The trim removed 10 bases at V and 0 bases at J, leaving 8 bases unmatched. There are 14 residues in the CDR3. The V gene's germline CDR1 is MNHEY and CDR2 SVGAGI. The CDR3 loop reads CATPPRGPSYEQYF. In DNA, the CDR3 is TGTGCCACCCCCCCCAGGGGGCCCTCCTACGAGCAGTACTTC.

DNA of the CDR3: TGTGCCAGCAGCTTAGATCCTAATGATATTTACGAGCAGTACTTC. Amino acid sequence: CASSLDPNDIYEQYF. This chain connects TRBV11-2 to TRBJ2-7, with no clear D. There are 15 residues in the CDR3. The V and J ends lost 0 bases and 4 bases respectively, with 13 bases between them. In germline, CDR1 is SGHAT, CDR2 FQNNGV.